This T cell receptor beta chain was identified in a study of shared clonotypes between healthy human individuals. In the study overall: Contributing individuals were a couple of females and a few males aged 18 to 49. Study-wide points: The study drew on few donors, limiting represented genetic and exposure-history diversity.

Unsorted samples used tens of millions of PBMCs for genomic DNA. Profiled with immunoSEQ multiplex PCR; TCRdb holds only in-frame clones, not every one. The data contain over 400,000 clones, around 73% of them singletons. Turning to this clone: The antigen remains unidentified.

Germline CDR1 SGHTA, CDR2 FQGTGA. This CDR3 comprises 17 residues. V lost 2 bases, J lost 5 bases, and 11 bases stayed unmatched. The TCR was taken from a woman between 40 and 50 years old in good health. Some clones in this sample may be carry-over from other donors' samples. The rearrangement links TRBV7-3 to TRBJ2-2; TRBD2 aligns across 7 bases. Source material: PBMCs. The CDR3 nucleotides read TGTGCCAGCAGCTTATCTGCGAGGGAGGGCCGAACCGGGGAGCTGTTTTTT. It is translated as CASSLSAREGRTGELFF.